Shown below are 29 T cell receptor beta chains from a single sample sequenced in a study of CD8+CD57+ T cells in acquired aplastic anemia. Genomic DNA was employed as the template in profiling TCR beta VDJ and CDR3. TCRdb fed the reads into MiXCR, producing one record per CDR3 protein. The sample shows about 210,000 distinct CDR3 sequences, over 55% of them seen only once. The sample taken for sequencing was sorted CD4+, CD8+, or CD8+CD57+ T cells (not recorded which) from PBMCs. The receptors were sampled from a human donor in good health.

This clonotype was recorded many times. The chain carries TRBV20-1 and TRBJ2-7; 8 bases are shared with TRBD2. Looked up from germline, CDR1 is DFQATT and CDR2 is SNEGSKA (reference sequence). This CDR3 is built from 11 residues. The CDR3 bases are TGCAGAGTAGCGGGAACCTACGAGCAGTACTTC. It is translated as CRVAGTYEQYF.

The chain combines TRBV7-3 with TRBJ2-7; D is perhaps TRBD1 (5 bases). This CDR3 has 16 amino acids. Germline CDR1 SGHTA, CDR2 FQGTGA. The V gene lost 5 bases and the J gene lost 6 bases, with 23 bases spanning the gap. Written as DNA, the CDR3 is TGTGCCAGCAGCCCGTATATCGTGGACAAAAACGGCGAGCAGTACTTC. Protein sequence: CASSPYIVDKNGEQYF.

This clonotype was detected many times. The gene calls are TRBV9 and TRBJ2-2; possible D gene TRBD1, 7 bases. The ends were cut back, 6 bases at V and 1 base at J, with 10 bases in the middle. CDR3 length: 14 residues. Germline CDR1 SGDLS, CDR2 YYNGEE. CDR3 sequence reads: CASTQGGNTGELFF. CDR3 nucleotide sequence: TGTGCCAGCACTCAGGGGGGGAACACCGGGGAGCTGTTTTTT.

CDR3 sequence reads: CSARSAAYEQYF. The CDR3, as DNA: TGCAGTGCTCGATCCGCAGCCTACGAGCAGTACTTC. V usage is TRBV20-1 and J usage is TRBJ2-7; D is uncertain. V lost 5 bases, J lost 2 bases, and 10 bases lay in between. The CDR3 runs to 12 residues. Looked up from germline, CDR1 is DFQATT and CDR2 is SNEGSKA (reference sequence).

V and J are TRBV2 and TRBJ2-7; D not resolved. The ends were cut back, 9 bases at V and 0 bases at J, with 12 bases in the middle. Germline CDR1 SNHLY, CDR2 FYNNEI. CDR3 length: 13 amino acids. DNA of the CDR3: TGTGCCAGTTCGACCCTAAGCTCCTACGAGCAGTACTTC. It encodes CASSTLSSYEQYF. The whole variable domain, remainder taken from reference TRBV2 and TRBJ2-7, is EPEVTQTPSHQVTQMGQEVILRCVPISNHLYFYWYRQILGQKVEFLVSFYNNEISEKSEIFDDQFSVERPDGSNFTLKIRSTKLEDSAMYFCASSTLSSYEQYFGPGTRLTVT.

This chain links TRBV4-1 with TRBJ2-7, with unresolved D. Trimming stripped 1 base from V and 3 bases from J, with 16 bases between. CDR3 length equals 16 residues. The germline V gene has CDR1 MGHRA and CDR2 YSYEKL. The CDR3: CASSQGPPDIDYEQYF. CDR3 coding DNA: TGCGCCAGCAGCCAAGGTCCCCCCGACATCGACTACGAGCAGTACTTC.

The genes are TRBV20-1 and TRBJ1-5; weak D call: TRBD1 (5 bases). The CDR3 has 15 amino acids. V was trimmed by 3 bases and J by 3 bases, leaving 15 bases between them. In germline, CDR1 is DFQATT, CDR2 SNEGSKA (reference sequence). This CDR3 reads CSASSSGHHNQPQHF. The CDR3 nucleotides read TGCAGTGCTAGTAGCTCTGGACACCACAATCAGCCCCAGCATTTT.

The genes are TRBV6-5 and TRBJ1-6; D is unresolved. Trimming left V 7 bases short and J 5 bases short, with 12 bases between. CDR1 is MNHEY, CDR2 SVGAGI, per germline. The CDR3 totals 14 residues. The CDR3 spells CASKGLLDNSPLHF. In DNA form, the CDR3 reads TGTGCCAGCAAAGGACTTCTCGATAATTCACCCCTCCACTTT.

Note on this clonotype: With a much larger clone just one base away, this may be a read error. The V call is TRBV27, the J call TRBJ2-7, with D hard to call. Germline V gene lookup returns CDR1 MNHEY and CDR2 SMNVEV (reference sequence). The CDR3 extends over 15 amino acids. Here the CDR3 reads CSSSLSTGPLYEQYF. The CDR3 DNA reads TGTTCCAGCAGTTTATCTACCGGACCCCTCTACGAGCAGTACTTC.

This clonotype was counted at least ten times. The gene calls are TRBV7-3 and TRBJ1-1; no clear D. With 0 bases removed from V and 5 bases from J, the gap between germline ends came to 7 bases. From germline, CDR1 is SGHTA and CDR2 FQGTGA. The CDR3 consists of 13 residues. This chain's CDR3 is CASSLTGGTEAFF. The CDR3 DNA reads TGTGCCAGCAGCTTAACAGGAGGGACTGAAGCTTTCTTT.

The rearrangement uses TRBV2 and TRBJ1-6; D is perhaps TRBD1 (6 bases). CDR1 and CDR2 (germline): SNHLY, FYNNEI. Deletions cut 1 base from V and 9 bases from J, with 13 bases between. The CDR3 runs to 15 residues. The CDR3 bases are TGTGCCAGCAGTGAAGAGGCAGGGGTAGGTTCACCCCTCCACTTT. Amino acids: CASSEEAGVGSPLHF.

With respect to this clonotype: This sequence may be a read error, since a much larger clone differs from it by one base. The conserved closing phenylalanine or tryptophan is absent in this CDR3, likely reflecting a read error. V gene TRBV19 combines with J gene TRBJ2-7, with D possibly being TRBD1 (5 bases). Per germline, CDR1 LNHDA and CDR2 SQIVND (reference sequence). The germline V and J ends were trimmed by 3 bases and 4 bases, with 10 bases remaining between them. This CDR3 has 13 residues. For the CDR3, the DNA is TGTGCCAGTAGTATTTACGCAGGGTACGAGCAGTACTCC. As protein: CASSIYAGYEQYS.

This clonotype was seen repeatedly, ten times or more. The chain combines TRBV7-9 with TRBJ1-4, with D unresolved. V lost 8 bases and J lost 4, with 11 bases in between. This CDR3 has 13 amino acids. Per the germline V gene, CDR1 is SEHNR and CDR2 is FQNEAQ (reference sequence). The CDR3 reads CASLSFGNEKLFF. The CDR3 DNA reads TGTGCCAGCCTATCGTTTGGTAATGAAAAACTGTTTTTT.

The gene calls are TRBV7-3 and TRBJ1-1, with D hard to call. Trimming took 3 bases from V and 3 from J, leaving 5 bases between them. From germline, CDR1 is SGHTA and CDR2 FQGTGA. The CDR3 contains 12 residues. The DNA of the CDR3 is TGTGCCAGCAGCTTGCAGGACACTGAAGCTTTCTTT. Protein product: CASSLQDTEAFF.

This clonotype was recorded many times. This chain's CDR3 is CASSRPGAGNTIYF. The CDR3, as DNA: TGTGCCAGCAGCAGACCAGGGGCTGGAAACACCATATATTTT. The rearrangement links TRBV7-9 to TRBJ1-3, with D maybe TRBD1 (6 bases). V lost 5 bases and J lost 2, with 10 bases in between. Germline lookup yields CDR1 SEHNR and CDR2 FQNEAQ (reference sequence). This CDR3 contains 14 residues.

The chain joins TRBV11-2 to TRBJ1-5; no clear D gene. The germline V gene encodes CDR1 SGHAT and CDR2 FQNNGV. This CDR3 spans 13 amino acids. V was cut by 0 bases and J by 11 bases, with 11 bases left in between. The CDR3 sequence: CASSLETSASQHF. CDR3 bases: TGTGCCAGCAGCTTAGAAACGAGCGCGTCCCAGCATTTT.

Notes on this clonotype: The DNA is omitted, as the CDR3 cannot be located on it reliably, and the CDR3 follows TCRdb's listing. The chain joins TRBV10-2 to TRBJ2-7; the table's D call TRBD1 went unverified against the DNA. From its first to its last residue, the CDR3 has 19 amino acids. Germline lookup yields CDR1 WSHSY and CDR2 SAAADI. Here the CDR3 reads CDSSFYICSARDKAYEQYF.

The chain links TRBV2 to TRBJ2-7; TRBD2 matches 7 bases. Germline V lookup: CDR1 SNHLY, CDR2 FYNNEI. V trimming: 7 bases; J trimming: 6 bases; junction bases outside the gene matches: 6. The CDR3 is 12 residues long. In DNA form, the CDR3 reads TGTGCCAGCACCCCAGGACTAGTCGAGCAGTACTTC. Its translation is CASTPGLVEQYF.

This clonotype was counted ten times or more. J is TRBJ2-7 and V is TRBV7-8, with a possible D match to TRBD2 (5 bases). CDR1 and CDR2 (germline): SGHVS, FQNEAQ. The CDR3 covers 13 residues. Trimming left V 2 bases short and J 1 base short, with 6 bases between. CDR3 in DNA: TGTGCCAGCAGCTTACCGGGGTCCTACGAGCAGTACTTC. Protein product: CASSLPGSYEQYF.

This clonotype has only a few counts. The chain carries TRBV6-4 and TRBJ1-1, with D unclear. The CDR3 is 13 amino acids. The germline V gene has CDR1 MRHNA and CDR2 SNTAGT. V was pared by 3 bases and J by 7 bases, with 12 bases between. CDR3 residues: CASSEGSEDEAFF. The CDR3, as DNA: TGTGCCAGCAGTGAAGGGAGTGAGGATGAAGCTTTCTTT.

This clonotype appeared once. The chain is built from TRBV29-1 and TRBJ1-2; D is unresolved. Germline lookup yields CDR1 SQVTM and CDR2 ANQGSEA. The V end was cut by 4 bases, the J end by 7 bases, with 10 bases between. The CDR3 is 11 amino acids. The CDR3 region is CSVVENGGYTF. CDR3 DNA: TGCAGCGTTGTGGAGAATGGTGGCTACACCTTC.

V usage is TRBV20-1 and J usage is TRBJ2-3, with D unresolved. Trimming took off 6 bases at V and 1 base at J, with 11 bases between the two ends. The CDR3 extends over 13 amino acids. Germline V gives CDR1 DFQATT, CDR2 SNEGSKA (reference sequence). The CDR3 loop reads CSASSPGTDTQYF. The CDR3 region has the DNA TGCAGTGCCAGCAGTCCCGGCACAGATACGCAGTATTTT.

This clonotype occurred a few times. V gene TRBV2 combines with J gene TRBJ2-7; D is ambiguous. The CDR3 spans 15 residues. The V end lost 4 bases, the J end lost 3 bases, and 16 bases lay between the germline ends. Per germline, CDR1 SNHLY and CDR2 FYNNEI. The CDR3 region has the DNA TGTGCCAGCAGTGCACTAAGGCAGTATTACTACGAGCAGTACTTC. Translating it yields CASSALRQYYYEQYF.

In this sample, this clonotype turned up once. The genes are TRBV7-9 and TRBJ1-4; D ambiguous. Germline V gene sequence: CDR1 SEHNR, CDR2 FQNEAQ (reference sequence). V lost 6 bases, J lost 7 bases, and 18 bases lay in between. The CDR3 has 15 amino acids. CDR3 protein: CASRGSGVRVEKLFF. The DNA for the CDR3 is TGTGCCAGCAGGGGGAGTGGCGTTAGGGTTGAAAAACTGTTTTTT.

This clonotype was detected only a few times. The gene calls are TRBV19 and TRBJ1-2, with D perhaps matching TRBD1 (5 bases). The CDR3 loop spans 16 amino acids. CDR1 and CDR2 from the germline V gene are LNHDA and SQIVND (reference sequence). Trimming pared 0 bases from V and 7 bases from J, leaving 18 bases between. In nucleotides, the CDR3 is TGTGCCAGTAGTATAGACTTCACAGGACCCGCGGGTGGCTACACCTTC. Its translation is CASSIDFTGPAGGYTF.

This clonotype was seen many times. V is TRBV14 and J is TRBJ1-1; 10 bases align to TRBD1. After removal of 4 bases from V and 3 bases from J, the junction contained 11 bases not matched to a gene. Germline assignment: CDR1 SGHDN and CDR2 FVKESK. The CDR3 totals 17 residues. CDR3 DNA sequence: TGTGCCAGCAGCCCCCGACAGGGGGCGCGTAGGGACACTGAAGCTTTCTTT. It translates to CASSPRQGARRDTEAFF.

The chain carries TRBV6-6 and TRBJ1-4; weak D call: TRBD1 (5 bases). This CDR3 is 18 amino acids long. Trimming stripped 4 bases from V and 0 bases from J, with 18 bases between. Germline-derived CDR1 and CDR2 are MNHNY and SVGAGI (reference sequence). CDR3 loop: CASSFSTAKGATNEKLFF. CDR3 nucleotide sequence: TGTGCCAGCAGTTTCTCGACAGCTAAAGGGGCAACTAATGAAAAACTGTTTTTT.

This chain joins TRBV6-5 and TRBJ1-1; 12 nucleotides align to TRBD1. This CDR3 spans 17 amino acids. The V gene's germline CDR1 is MNHEY and CDR2 SVGAGI. The ends lost 5 bases at V and 5 bases at J; junction bases unmatched: 12. CDR3 amino acids: CASSRWGTGGVRTEAFF. CDR3 nucleotide sequence: TGTGCCAGCAGTAGATGGGGGACAGGGGGCGTGCGGACTGAAGCTTTCTTT.

The chain links TRBV20-1 to TRBJ2-1, with D possibly TRBD2 on 6 matching bases. Germline V CDR1 and CDR2: DFQATT, SNEGSKA (reference sequence). The CDR3 sequence is 16 residues long. The V end lost 3 bases, the J end lost 6 bases, and 21 bases lay between the germline ends. CDR3 in DNA: TGCAGTGCTAGCGGGGGTGCGCCCTTGGTTCGCAATGAGCAGTTCTTC. Residues: CSASGGAPLVRNEQFF.